This T cell receptor (beta chain) was recovered during a study of identical twins. The study's findings and limits: Beta clonotypes that were abundant in cord blood contained fewer insertions, a pattern absent from memory repertoires. Alpha sequences that were out-of-frame and twin-shared showed an excess of low generation probability.

This clonotype was seen a handful of times. Its matching antigen is unknown. Via MiXCR, TCRdb re-called the 5' RACE reads, giving one row per CDR3 protein. The sample lists about 470,000 distinct CDR3 sequences, 20% to 30% occurring once. CDR3 size: 13 residues. The V end was cut by 7 bases, the J end by 0 bases, with 12 bases between. The germline CDR1 and CDR2 sequences are DFQATT and SNEGSKA (reference sequence). This same sample was also taken into another study, of T cells expressing NK-cell markers. According to that study: Sorting was limited to alpha-beta TCR-expressing T cells with an anti-gamma-delta TCR antibody in several experiments. Similarly, these clonotypes led the CD3+CD56-NKG2C+ fraction as well in several donors.

This sequence joins TRBV20-1 and TRBJ2-5; a possible D gene is TRBD2 (6 bases). The specimen sequenced was CD4+ T cells sorted from blood. The receptor was derived from a woman aged 18-35 years in good health. CDR3 DNA sequence: TGCAGTGTTAACCGGGACTACCAAGAGACCCAGTACTTC. Translated, it gives CSVNRDYQETQYF.